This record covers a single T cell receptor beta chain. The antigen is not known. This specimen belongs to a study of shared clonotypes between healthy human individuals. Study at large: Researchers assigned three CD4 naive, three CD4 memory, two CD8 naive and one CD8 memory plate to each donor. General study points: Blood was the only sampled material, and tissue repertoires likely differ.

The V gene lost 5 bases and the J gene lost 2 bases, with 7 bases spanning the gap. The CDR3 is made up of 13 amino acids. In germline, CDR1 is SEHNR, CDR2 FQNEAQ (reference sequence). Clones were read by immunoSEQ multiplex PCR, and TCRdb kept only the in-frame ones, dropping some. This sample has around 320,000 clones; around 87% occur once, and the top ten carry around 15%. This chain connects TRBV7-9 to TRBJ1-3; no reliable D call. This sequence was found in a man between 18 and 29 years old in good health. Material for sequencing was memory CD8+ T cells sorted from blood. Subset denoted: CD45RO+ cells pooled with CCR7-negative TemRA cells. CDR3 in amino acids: CASSGPAGNTIYF. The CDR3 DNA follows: TGTGCCAGCAGCGGTCCTGCTGGAAACACCATATATTTT.